The TCR beta chain under discussion was sequenced for a study of T cell responses to AZD1222 COVID-19 vaccine. CDR1 is SQVTM, CDR2 ANQGSEA, per germline. The CDR3 length is 14 residues. The V end lost 4 bases, the J end lost 4 bases, and 14 bases lay between the germline ends. The method was immunoSEQ multiplex PCR; TCRdb's version includes in-frame clones alone and lacks a portion of them. The table shows approximately 130,000 clones, with over 90% occurring only once. This TCR derives from an adult in good health. The J gene is TRBJ1-5, the V gene TRBV29-1, with a possible D match to TRBD1 (6 bases). The input for sequencing was peripheral blood, taken on day 0 of AZD1222 vaccination. The CDR3 sequence: CSVVGEGENQPQHF. Here the CDR3 DNA reads TGCAGCGTTGTGGGGGAGGGGGAAAATCAGCCCCAGCATTTT.